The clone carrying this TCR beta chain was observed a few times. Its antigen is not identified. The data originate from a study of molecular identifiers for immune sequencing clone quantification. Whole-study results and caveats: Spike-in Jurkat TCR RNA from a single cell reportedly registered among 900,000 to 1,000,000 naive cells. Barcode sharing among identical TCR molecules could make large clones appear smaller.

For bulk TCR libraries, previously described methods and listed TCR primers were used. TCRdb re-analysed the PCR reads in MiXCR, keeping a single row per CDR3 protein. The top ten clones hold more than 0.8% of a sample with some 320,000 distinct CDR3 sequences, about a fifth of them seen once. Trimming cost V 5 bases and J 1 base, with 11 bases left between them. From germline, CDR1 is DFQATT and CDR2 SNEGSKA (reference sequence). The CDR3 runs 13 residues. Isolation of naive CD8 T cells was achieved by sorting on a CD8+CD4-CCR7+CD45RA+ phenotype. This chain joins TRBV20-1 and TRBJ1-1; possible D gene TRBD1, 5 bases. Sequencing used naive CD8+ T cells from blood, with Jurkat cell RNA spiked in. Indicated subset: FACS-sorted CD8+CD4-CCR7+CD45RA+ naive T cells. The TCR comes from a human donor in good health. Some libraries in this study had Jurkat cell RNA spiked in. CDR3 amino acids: CSAPAGTNTEAFF. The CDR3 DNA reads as TGCAGTGCTCCGGCCGGGACGAACACTGAAGCTTTCTTT.